These 13 T cell receptor beta chains were sequenced from one sample in a study of T cell clonality in common variable immunodeficiency. Their recognized antigens are unknown. Sequenced by immunoSEQ multiplex PCR; TCRdb stores in-frame clones only, minus some. Altogether 25,000 to 30,000 clones were found in the sample, and no singletons occur. Findings and caveats of the study: Reportedly, TCR beta sequences from common variable immunodeficiency showed fewer deletions and N-nucleotide insertions.

The sequencing input was peripheral blood mononuclear cells. The receptor set was obtained from a human donor with common variable immunodeficiency.

This clone has a count of ten or more. The CDR3 end lies 3 residues beyond the end of the read and is filled in from the germline J gene. The chain has TRBV19 and TRBJ2-5; D call uncertain. The CDR3 totals 11 residues. Germline values: CDR1 LNHDA, CDR2 SQIVND (reference sequence). Trimming shortened V by 4 bases and J by 3 bases, and 3 bases separated the two germline ends. CDR3 DNA, as far as it was read: TGTGCCAGTAGTACTAAAGAGACC. Residues: CASSTKET. The whole CDR3 sequence reads CASSTKETQYF.

This clone has at least ten counts. The CDR3 end is not reached by the read, which stops 3 residues before it; the germline J gene fills it in. V gene TRBV7-8 combines with J gene TRBJ2-7; D possibly corresponds to TRBD1 (5 bases). In germline, CDR1 is SGHVS, CDR2 FQNEAQ. There are 15 residues in the CDR3. Trimming removed 1 base at V and 0 bases at J, with 10 bases between. The sequenced CDR3 bases are TGTGCCAGCAGCTTAGAAGGACAATCCTCCTACGAG. This codes for CASSLEGQSSYE. The entire CDR3 sequence reads CASSLEGQSSYEQYF.

Many counts were recorded for this clone. The read terminates 3 residues ahead of where the CDR3 ends, so the germline J gene completes it. The chain links TRBV5-1 to TRBJ2-2, with D maybe TRBD1 (5 bases). This CDR3 contains 15 residues. Trimming cost V 4 bases and J 3 bases, with 13 bases left between them. The germline V gene encodes CDR1 SGHRS and CDR2 YFSETQ. The CDR3 here is CASSPRQPHTGELFF. CDR3 bases read: TGCGCCAGCAGCCCCCGACAGCCACACACCGGGGAG.

With regard to this clone: The read ends 3 residues early relative to the CDR3; the germline J gene fills the gap. This rearrangement joins TRBV5-1 to TRBJ2-5; maybe TRBD1 (5 bases). This CDR3 region has 14 residues. Germline lookup yields CDR1 SGHRS and CDR2 YFSETQ. Trimming left V 0 bases short and J 5 bases short, with 11 bases between. Incomplete CDR3 DNA: TGCGCCAGCAGCTTGGAAGGGGCAGGGGAGACC. Its protein product is CASSLEGAGET. The entire CDR3 protein is CASSLEGAGETQYF.

This clone occurred many times. The observed sequence ends 3 residues before the CDR3 terminus, with the missing tail filled in from the germline J gene. The V call is TRBV18, the J call TRBJ2-5; 8 bases are a match to TRBD2. The CDR3 spans 17 residues. Trimming cost V 1 base and J 5 bases; bases outside gene matches: 12. The germline V gene encodes CDR1 KGHSH and CDR2 LQKENI. The part of the CDR3 DNA that was read is TGTGCCAGCTCACCACTAGCGGGACCCACCTCCCGTGAGACC. It is translated as CASSPLAGPTSRET. The whole CDR3 protein reads CASSPLAGPTSRETQYF.

Many counts were recorded for this clone. From the germline J gene comes the end of the CDR3, since the read stops 3 residues before it. Different DNA sequences within this sample yield the same CDR3. The chain carries TRBV7-9 and TRBJ2-3; 10 bases match TRBD1. The ends lost 6 bases at V and 1 base at J; junction bases unmatched: 4. CDR1 is SEHNR, CDR2 FQNEAQ, per germline (reference sequence). This CDR3 has 15 amino acids. The covered CDR3 bases are TGTGCCAGCAGTCCGGACAGGGGGGGCACAGATACG. Residues: CASSPDRGGTDT. Given in full, the CDR3 is CASSPDRGGTDTQYF. The variable domain in full, completed from reference TRBV7-9 and TRBJ2-3, reads DTGVSQNPRHKITKRGQNVTFRCDPISEHNRLYWYRQTLGQGPEFLTYFQNEAQLEKSRLLSDRFSAERPKGSFSTLEIQRTEQGDSAMYLCASSPDRGGTDTQYFGPGTRLTVL.

Ten or more counts support this clone. The CDR3 region is CASSPPRTGGFDPKNIQYF. The part of the CDR3 DNA that was read is TGTGCCAGCTCACCACCGAGAACCGGGGGGTTTGATCCCAAAAACATT. The chain uses TRBV18 and TRBJ2-4; 7 nucleotides match TRBD2. The read terminates 3 residues ahead of where the CDR3 ends, so the germline J gene completes it. Germline CDR1 and CDR2: KGHSH and LQKENI. Germline trimming cut 0 bases from V and 2 bases from J; bases unmatched to any gene: 13. The CDR3 spans 19 residues. The variable domain in full, completed from reference TRBV18 and TRBJ2-4, reads NAGVMQNPRHLVRRRGQEARLRCSPMKGHSHVYWYRQLPEEGLKFMVYLQKENIIDESGMPKERFSAEFPKEGPSILRIQQVVRGDSAAYFCASSPPRTGGFDPKNIQYFGAGTRLSVL.

As to this clone: The CDR3 end falls 3 residues outside the read, so it is completed with the germline J gene. V is TRBV6-1 and J is TRBJ1-1; D uncertain. The CDR3 contains 15 residues. Per germline, CDR1 MNHNS and CDR2 SASEGT. Trimming pared 4 bases from V and 0 bases from J, leaving 12 bases between. The CDR3 bases that were read are TGTGCCAGCAGTGGTCCTAGGAGTATGAACACTGAA. As protein: CASSGPRSMNTE. In full, the CDR3 is CASSGPRSMNTEAFF.

This clone was observed many times. Sequencing ends 3 residues short of the CDR3 end; the germline J gene provides the rest. J is TRBJ2-4 and V is TRBV18, with TRBD2 matching over 10 bases. Germline V gene lookup returns CDR1 KGHSH and CDR2 LQKENI. The CDR3 is 17 residues long. Germline trimming cut 4 bases from V and 2 bases from J; bases unmatched to any gene: 8. CDR3 DNA (partial): TGTGCCAGCTCACTAGCAGCGGGAGGGTTAACCAAAAACATT. This codes for CASSLAAGGLTKNI. The full CDR3 protein is CASSLAAGGLTKNIQYF.

Concerning this clone itself: The DNA ends 3 residues before the CDR3 does, and the rest of the CDR3 is filled in from the germline J gene. The genes are TRBV7-2 and TRBJ2-7, with TRBD1 identical over 8 bases. The germline gives CDR1 SGHTA, CDR2 FQGNSA. The junction had 5 bases not matched to a gene; V was cut back by 3 bases and J by 4 bases. The CDR3 length is 14 residues. The sequenced part of the CDR3 DNA is TGTGCCAGCAGCTTGCGACAGGGGTGGTACGAG. Protein: CASSLRQGWYE. The whole CDR3 protein is CASSLRQGWYEQYF. Combining the CDR3 with reference TRBV7-2 and TRBJ2-7 gives the whole variable domain GAGVSQSPSNKVTEKGKDVELRCDPISGHTALYWYRQSLGQGLEFLIYFQGNSAPDKSGLPSDRFSAERTGGSVSTLTIQRTQQEDSAVYLCASSLRQGWYEQYFGPGTRLTVT.

This clone was picked up many times. The CDR3 goes on 3 residues after the read ends, and that part is filled in from the germline J gene. The chain carries TRBV5-5 and TRBJ2-7; 7 bases are a match to TRBD2. Germline lookup yields CDR1 SGHKS and CDR2 YYEKEE (reference sequence). The CDR3 totals 14 residues. V trimming: 4 bases; J trimming: 4 bases; junction bases outside the gene matches: 8. Partial CDR3 DNA: TGTGCCAGCAGCCCCGGACTAGGTGAATACGAG. Translated: CASSPGLGEYE. The entire CDR3 sequence reads CASSPGLGEYEQYF.

The table lists this clone with many counts. The read terminates 3 residues ahead of where the CDR3 ends, so the germline J gene completes it. The rearrangement uses TRBV4-2 and TRBJ2-1, with D maybe TRBD2 (6 bases). The V end lost 0 bases, the J end lost 7 bases, and 19 bases lay between the germline ends. This CDR3 is built from 17 residues. Germline CDR1 LGHNA, CDR2 YNFKEQ. CDR3 DNA, as far as it was read: TGTGCCAGCAGCCAAGAGCTCCCGGACTACCGTCTGAATGAG. Protein product: CASSQELPDYRLNE. Given in full, the CDR3 is CASSQELPDYRLNEQFF.

There are many counts of this clone. The read ends 3 residues early relative to the CDR3; the germline J gene fills the gap. This chain uses TRBV5-5 with TRBJ1-1; the D gene is possibly TRBD1 (6 bases). Germline V gene data show CDR1 as SGHKS and CDR2 as YYEKEE (reference sequence). The CDR3 has 14 amino acids. V was clipped by 2 bases and J by 0 bases, with 8 bases between them. CDR3 sequence reads: CASSFGQLNTEAFF. Incomplete CDR3 DNA: TGTGCCAGCAGCTTTGGACAGCTGAACACTGAA.